This T cell receptor (beta chain) was captured by sequencing in a study of blood T cell repertoires in COVID-19. Data came from immunoSEQ multiplex PCR; TCRdb stores just in-frame clones and leaves some out. The sample has 250,000 to 400,000 clones, about 89% seen once; the top ten hold roughly 5.3%. Germline CDR1 MNHNS, CDR2 SASEGT. This CDR3 is 15 amino acids long. V lost 1 base, J lost 5 bases, and 5 bases stayed unmatched. The receptor's source is a woman aged 30 to 39 who had recovered from COVID-19. The genes are TRBV6-1 and TRBJ1-2; 9 bases line up with TRBD1. The sample was PBMCs or T cells enriched from blood (not recorded which). CDR3 loop: CASSEGLDRGYGYTF. The CDR3 DNA reads TGTGCCAGCAGTGAAGGCTTGGACAGGGGATATGGCTACACCTTC.